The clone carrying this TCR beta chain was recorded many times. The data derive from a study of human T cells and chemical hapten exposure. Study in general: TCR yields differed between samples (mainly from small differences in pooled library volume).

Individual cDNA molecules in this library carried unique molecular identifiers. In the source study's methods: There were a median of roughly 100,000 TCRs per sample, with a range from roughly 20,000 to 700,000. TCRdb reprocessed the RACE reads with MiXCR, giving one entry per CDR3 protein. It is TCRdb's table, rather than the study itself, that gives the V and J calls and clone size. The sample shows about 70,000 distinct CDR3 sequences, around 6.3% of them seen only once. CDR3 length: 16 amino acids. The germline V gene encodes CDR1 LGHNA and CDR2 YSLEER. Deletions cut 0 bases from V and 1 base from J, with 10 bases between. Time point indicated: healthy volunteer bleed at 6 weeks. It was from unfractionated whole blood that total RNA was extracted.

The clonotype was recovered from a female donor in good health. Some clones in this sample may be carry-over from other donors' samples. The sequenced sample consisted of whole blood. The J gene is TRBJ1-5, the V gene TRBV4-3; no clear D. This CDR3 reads CASSQDARGSNQPQHF. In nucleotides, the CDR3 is TGCGCCAGCAGCCAAGATGCCCGGGGAAGCAATCAGCCCCAGCATTTT.